This TCR beta chain was sequenced during a study of cytomegalovirus exposure and HLA in healthy donors. Study-wide points: First-cohort TCR clusters were later found to tend to co-occur in the approximately 120 validation repertoires.

With regard to this clone: The antigen remains unidentified.

Germline CDR1 and CDR2: MDHEN and SYDVKM. The CDR3 extends over 12 amino acids. Germline trimming cut 10 bases from V and 4 bases from J; bases unmatched to any gene: 4. Produced via immunoSEQ multiplex PCR; TCRdb's table is partial and in-frame only. The sample has 80,000 to 100,000 clones, approximately 90% seen once. The receptor's source is a man younger than 40 in good health and CMV-seronegative. The chain combines TRBV28 with TRBJ1-5; 7 bases align to TRBD1. The sample taken for sequencing was PBMCs. The CDR3 DNA reads as TGTGCCATGGGACAGTTAAATCAGCCCCAGCATTTT. Residues: CAMGQLNQPQHF.